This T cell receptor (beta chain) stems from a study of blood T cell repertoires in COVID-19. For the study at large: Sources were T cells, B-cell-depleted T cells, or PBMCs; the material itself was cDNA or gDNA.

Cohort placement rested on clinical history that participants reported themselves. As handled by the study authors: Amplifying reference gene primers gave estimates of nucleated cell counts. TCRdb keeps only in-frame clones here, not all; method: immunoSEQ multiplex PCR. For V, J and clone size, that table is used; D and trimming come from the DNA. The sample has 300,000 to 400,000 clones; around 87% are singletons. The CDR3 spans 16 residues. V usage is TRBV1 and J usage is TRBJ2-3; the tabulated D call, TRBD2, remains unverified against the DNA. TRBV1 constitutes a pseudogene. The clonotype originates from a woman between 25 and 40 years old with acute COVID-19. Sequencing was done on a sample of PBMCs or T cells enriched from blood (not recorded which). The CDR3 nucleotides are TGCACCAGCAGCCAAGAGTCTCCCCGGGGCACAGATACGCAGTATTTT. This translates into CTSSQESPRGTDTQYF.